Listed below are T cell receptor beta chains from one sample, sequenced in a study of persistence of HIV-infected CD4 T cells. Only in-frame clones appear in the TCRdb table, and some are missing; sequencing was by immunoSEQ multiplex PCR. The repertoire includes about 40,000 clones, more than 75% of them detected once, and roughly 5.6% sits in the top ten. No antigen has been identified for these receptors. The sample in question was cultured CD4+ T cells from PBMCs, obtained from a patient who received antiretroviral therapy. These receptors came from an adult with HIV. The donor label of this sample is uncertain. CDR3s include the opening cysteine and the closing phenylalanine or tryptophan. D genes are given only for firm matches. Where a row states a size, it is once, few, many or the class of an expanded clone; other rows omit it.

TRBJ2-1 | 16 | . | TRBV11-3 | . | TGTGCCAGCAGCTTAGCCAGGGGGGTCACCTACAATGAGCAGTTCTTC | CASSLARGVTYNEQFF
TRBJ2-7 | 15 | . | TRBV18 | . | TGTGCCAGCTCACCACCGACTATCCAAACCTACGAGCAGTACTTC | CASSPPTIQTYEQYF
TRBJ1-5 | 13 | . | TRBV3-1/TRBV3-2 | . | TGTGCCAGCAGCCAAGGAGTGAATCAGCCCCAGCATTTT | CASSQGVNQPQHF
TRBJ1-2 | 14 | . | TRBV7-9 | TRBD1 | TGTGCCAGCAGCTCCTGGGACAGGGGGCACGGCTACACCTTC | CASSSWDRGHGYTF
TRBJ2-1 | 16 | . | TRBV19 | . | TGTGCCAGTAGTACCCCATGGGGGGACGGCGAACTTAAGCAGTTCTTC | CASSTPWGDGELKQFF
TRBJ1-3 | 14 | once | TRBV29-1 | . | TGCAGCGTTGCCGGAACAGGGTCTGGAAACACCATATATTTT | CSVAGTGSGNTIYF
TRBJ2-5 | 16 | . | TRBV7-7 | TRBD1 | TGTGCCAGCAGCTTACCTCCACAGGGGGCGAGGGAGACCCAGTACTTC | CASSLPPQGARETQYF
TRBJ2-5 | 15 | . | TRBV19 | . | TGTGCCAGTAGTATAAGGGGGGAGGGGAAAGAGACCCAGTACTTC | CASSIRGEGKETQYF
TRBJ1-3 | 15 | . | TRBV15 | . | TGTGCCACCAGTCTAAACAAACAAACTGGAAACACCATATATTTT | CATSLNKQTGNTIYF
TRBJ2-1 | 14 | once | TRBV19 | . | TGTGCCAGTAGTATTTGGGGGTCTCGGAATGAGCAGTTCTTC | CASSIWGSRNEQFF
TRBJ1-2 | 13 | . | TRBV18 | . | TGTGCCAGCTCACCGGGGGGGAACTATGGCTACACCTTC | CASSPGGNYGYTF
TRBJ1-2 | 14 | . | TRBV6-5 | TRBD1 | TGTGCCAGCAGTTATCCAGGGGGCTTTGGTGGCTACACCTTC | CASSYPGGFGGYTF
TRBJ2-2 | 12 | . | TRBV6-5 | . | TGTGCCAGCATGCGGGGTACCGGGGAGCTGTTTTTT | CASMRGTGELFF
TRBJ1-6 | 14 | . | TRBV6-5 | . | TGTGCCAGCAGTTACCCGGACCTGAATTCACCCCTCCACTTT | CASSYPDLNSPLHF
TRBJ2-7 | 13 | once | TRBV3-1/TRBV3-2 | . | TGTGCCAGCAGAGGGGTAAGGGCCGGCGAGCAGTACTTC | CASRGVRAGEQYF
TRBJ2-3 | 15 | few | TRBV3-1/TRBV3-2 | TRBD2 | TGTGCCAGCAGCCATTCCGCTAGCGGGGGGGATACGCAGTATTTT | CASSHSASGGDTQYF
TRBJ2-7 | 14 | . | TRBV2 | TRBD2 | TGTGCTCGCGGGAGGCAGGGACGCTCCTACGAGCAGTACTTC | CARGRQGRSYEQYF
TRBJ2-1 | 17 | . | TRBV27 | TRBD2 | TGTGCCAGCAGTTGGGCTAGCGGGGGGGCAGACTACAATGAGCAGTTCTTC | CASSWASGGADYNEQFF
TRBJ2-7 | 14 | few | TRBV2 | TRBD1 | TGTGCCAGCAGTCACCCGGACAGGGTGGACGAGCAGTACTTC | CASSHPDRVDEQYF
TRBJ2-7 | 13 | . | TRBV5-4 | . | TGTGCCAGCAGCGTTGGGAGTACCTACGAGCAGTACTTC | CASSVGSTYEQYF
TRBJ2-3 | 15 | . | TRBV11-3 | . | TGTGCCAGCAGCTTGGGTGGAGGGAGGACAGATACGCAGTATTTT | CASSLGGGRTDTQYF
TRBJ2-7 | 14 | . | TRBV18 | . | TGTGCCAGCTCACCGACGACCACGTCCTACGAGCAGTACTTC | CASSPTTTSYEQYF
TRBJ1-2 | 14 | . | TRBV6-6 | . | TGTGCCAGCAGTTACTCGGGCAGGGGAGATGGCTACACCTTC | CASSYSGRGDGYTF
TRBJ2-2 | 15 | few | TRBV7-3 | . | TGTGCCAGCAGCCCGGAGGGACAATCGCACGGGGAGCTGTTTTTT | CASSPEGQSHGELFF
TRBJ2-7 | 16 | . | TRBV5-1 | TRBD2 | TGCGCCAGCAGCTTGGGTATGGGAGGGCCACTTTACGAGCAGTACTTC | CASSLGMGGPLYEQYF
TRBJ1-5 | 14 | . | TRBV6-5 | . | TGTGCCAGCAGGGGGCGGGGACGCAATCAGCCCCAGCATTTT | CASRGRGRNQPQHF
TRBJ1-2 | 13 | . | TRBV18 | . | TGTGCCAGCTCACCTCCTCTAACTAATGGCTACACCTTC | CASSPPLTNGYTF
TRBJ1-1 | 13 | . | TRBV29-1 | TRBD1 | TGCAGCGTTGGGAGACAGGGGGCGATCGAAGCTTTCTTT | CSVGRQGAIEAFF
TRBJ2-7 | 12 | . | TRBV6-5 | . | TGTGCCAGCAGGAGAGGCGGGTTTGAGCAGTACTTC | CASRRGGFEQYF
TRBJ1-5 | 15 | . | TRBV5-7 | . | TGTGCCAGCAGCCAGGTGGACCGAAGCAATCAGCCCCAGCATTTT | CASSQVDRSNQPQHF
TRBJ2-7 | 15 | . | TRBV19 | . | TGTGCCAGTAGTATAGGGCCAGGGGCAACCTACGAGCAGTACTTC | CASSIGPGATYEQYF
TRBJ2-5 | 13 | . | TRBV3-1/TRBV3-2 | TRBD1 | TGTGCCAGTACAGGGGGGTCTCGTGAGACCCAGTACTTC | CASTGGSRETQYF
TRBJ2-1 | 16 | . | TRBV7-8 | . | TGTGCCAGCAGCTTAGCGGGAGGGGGGTCCTACAATGAGCAGTTCTTC | CASSLAGGGSYNEQFF
TRBJ2-7 | 13 | . | TRBV5-1 | TRBD2 | TGCGCCAGCAGCTTGGAGGGAGGGCGCGAGCAGTACTTC | CASSLEGGREQYF
TRBJ2-3 | 16 | . | TRBV7-7 | TRBD1 | TGTGCCAGCAGCCCCAGGGGGAGTAGTAGCACAGATACGCAGTATTTT | CASSPRGSSSTDTQYF
TRBJ1-1 | 15 | . | TRBV25-1 | . | TGTGCCAGCAGTGCTCCGGGACGGTTGAACACTGAAGCTTTCTTT | CASSAPGRLNTEAFF
TRBJ1-2 | 16 | . | TRBV6-6 | TRBD1 | TGTGCCAGCAGTGTATCAGGGGGAAGGAAAAACTATGGCTACACCTTC | CASSVSGGRKNYGYTF
TRBJ1-5 | 15 | once | TRBV6-5 | . | TGTGCCAGCAGTCCATCCGGTTGGGGCAATCAGCCCCAGCATTTT | CASSPSGWGNQPQHF
TRBJ2-6 | 15 | . | TRBV19 | . | TGTGCCAGTAGTTTAGGCGTTGCTGGGGCCAACGTCCTGACTTTC | CASSLGVAGANVLTF
TRBJ2-3 | 15 | . | TRBV5-5 | . | TGTGCCAGCAGCTTGGGGCAGGTTGGCACAGATACGCAGTATTTT | CASSLGQVGTDTQYF
TRBJ2-1 | 12 | . | TRBV19 | . | TGTGCCAGTAGTGTCTCTGATTTTGAGCAGTTCTTC | CASSVSDFEQFF
TRBJ2-2 | 12 | . | TRBV6-5 | . | TGTGCCAGCATATGGACAGCCGGGGAGCTGTTTTTT | CASIWTAGELFF
TRBJ2-3 | 16 | . | TRBV28 | TRBD2 | TGTGCCAGCAAAGGCCTACTAGCGGTGAGCACAGATACGCAGTATTTT | CASKGLLAVSTDTQYF
TRBJ2-1 | 11 | . | TRBV28 | . | TGTGCCAGCAGTTTGGGGTATGAGCAGTTCTTC | CASSLGYEQFF
TRBJ1-1 | 16 | . | TRBV7-9 | . | TGTGCCAGCAGCTTATTACGACAGCCCATGAACACTGAAGCTTTCTTT | CASSLLRQPMNTEAFF
TRBJ2-5 | 12 | . | TRBV12-3/TRBV12-4 | . | TGTGCCAGCAGTTTTTCCCGGGAGACCCAGTACTTC | CASSFSRETQYF
TRBJ1-4 | 12 | once | TRBV19 | . | TGTGCCAGTAGTCCCGGTAATGAAAAACTGTTTTTT | CASSPGNEKLFF
TRBJ1-2 | 13 | . | TRBV9 | . | TGTGCCAGCAGCGTAGACAGGGTTGGTGGCTACACCTTC | CASSVDRVGGYTF
TRBJ2-1 | 15 | . | TRBV2 | . | TGTGCCAGCAGTGTGGAGGGGGCGGCCTACAATGAGCAGTTCTTC | CASSVEGAAYNEQFF
TRBJ2-3 | 15 | . | TRBV28 | TRBD1 | TGTGCCAGCAGTCCCCGGACAGGGAACACAGATACGCAGTATTTT | CASSPRTGNTDTQYF
TRBJ2-4 | 14 | . | TRBV7-2 | TRBD2 | TGTGCCAGCAGCCCCGGGGGGACCAAAAACATTCAGTACTTC | CASSPGGTKNIQYF